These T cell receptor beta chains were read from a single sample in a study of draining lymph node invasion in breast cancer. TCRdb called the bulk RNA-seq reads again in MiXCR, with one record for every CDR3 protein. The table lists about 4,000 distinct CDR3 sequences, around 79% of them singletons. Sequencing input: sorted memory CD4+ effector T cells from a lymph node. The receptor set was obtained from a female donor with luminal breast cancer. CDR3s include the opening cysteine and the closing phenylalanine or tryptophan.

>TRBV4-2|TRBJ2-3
CASSQDPGYRADTQYF
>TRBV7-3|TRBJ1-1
CASSLSSSGTEAFF
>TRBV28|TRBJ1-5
CASSLLPGLENQPQHF
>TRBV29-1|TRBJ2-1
CSVDGGGSGNEQFF
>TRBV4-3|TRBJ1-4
CASSQEGRGRREKLFF
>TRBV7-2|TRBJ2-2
CASRTGRRTGELFF
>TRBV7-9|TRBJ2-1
CASSLTTEDEFF
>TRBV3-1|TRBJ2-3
CASSHPPLAGGTDTQYF
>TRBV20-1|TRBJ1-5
CSVFGREFQPQHF
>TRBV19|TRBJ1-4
CASSLTDRANEKLFF
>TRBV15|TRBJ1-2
CATSRAGLRDGGYTF
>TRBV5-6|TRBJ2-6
CASSLNIQSGANVLTF
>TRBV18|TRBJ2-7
CASSPQDTYEQYF
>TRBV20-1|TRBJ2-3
CSARHGWDADTQYF
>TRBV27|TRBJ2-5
CASSSSVGWETQYF